Listed below are T cell receptor beta chains from one sample, sequenced in a study of blood T cell repertoires in COVID-19. TCRdb keeps only in-frame clones here, not all; method: immunoSEQ multiplex PCR. The sample yields some 200,000 clones, under 90% seen once. The sequencing sample was made of peripheral blood. These receptor sequences come from a young man with active or convalescent COVID-19. Each CDR3 is given with its conserved first and last residue. A D gene is named only where the DNA matches it firmly. Part of the rows lack a size; the others show once, few, many or a class for expanded clones.

>TRBV11-3|.|15|TRBJ2-7|.
CASSGSVSAGYEQYF
TGTGCCAGCAGCGGTAGCGTATCAGCGGGCTACGAGCAGTACTTC
>TRBV3-1/TRBV3-2|.|13|TRBJ1-2|.
CASSQDFGFGYTF
TGTGCCAGCAGCCAAGATTTCGGTTTTGGCTACACCTTC
>TRBV2|.|15|TRBJ2-1|.
CASSESRVRGDEQFF
TGTGCCAGCAGTGAAAGTAGGGTCAGGGGGGATGAGCAGTTCTTC
>TRBV5-1|TRBD1|14|TRBJ2-7|once
CASSLDRGPYEQYF
TGCGCCAGCAGCTTGGACAGGGGACCCTACGAGCAGTACTTC
>TRBV19|TRBD2|15|TRBJ2-2|.
CASSSGGINTGELFF
TGTGCCAGTAGTAGCGGGGGGATTAACACCGGGGAGCTGTTTTTT
>TRBV6-5|.|13|TRBJ2-1|.
CASSRTDYNEQFF
TGTGCCAGCAGTCGGACAGACTACAATGAGCAGTTCTTC
>TRBV5-1|TRBD1|14|TRBJ2-3|.
CASSFGTGADTQYF
TGCGCCAGCAGCTTCGGGACAGGGGCAGATACGCAGTATTTT
>TRBV7-9|.|14|TRBJ1-6|.
CASSPEVYDSPLHF
TGTGCCAGCAGTCCTGAGGTATACGATTCACCCCTCCACTTT
>TRBV6-5|.|13|TRBJ1-4|once
CASSYGPGEKLFF
TGTGCCAGCAGTTACGGGCCAGGGGAAAAACTGTTTTTT
>TRBV5-1|.|14|TRBJ2-2|.
CASSSGLNTGELFF
TGCGCCAGCAGCTCGGGTCTAAACACCGGGGAGCTGTTTTTT
>TRBV9|.|13|TRBJ2-7|.
CASSAGDSFEQYF
TGTGCCAGCAGCGCTGGGGACTCCTTCGAGCAGTACTTC
>TRBV10-3|TRBD1|15|TRBJ1-1|.
CAISEFGQGTPEAFF
TGTGCCATCAGTGAGTTTGGACAGGGGACCCCTGAAGCTTTCTTT
>TRBV7-2|.|12|TRBJ1-2|.
CASSFTGFGYTF
TGTGCCAGCAGCTTTACAGGGTTCGGCTACACCTTC
>TRBV9|.|15|TRBJ1-2|.
CASSVAGARGYGYTF
TGTGCCAGCAGCGTAGCGGGAGCGAGGGGCTATGGCTACACCTTC
>TRBV5-4|.|14|TRBJ2-5|.
CASSFRQTGETQYF
TGTGCCAGCAGCTTCCGGCAGACTGGGGAGACCCAGTACTTC
>TRBV11-2|TRBD2|14|TRBJ2-3|.
CASSSGASTDTQYF
TGTGCCTCCTCTAGCGGCGCTAGCACAGATACGCAGTATTTT
>TRBV19|.|13|TRBJ1-5|.
CATGDTSNQPQHF
TGTGCCACCGGGGACACTAGCAATCAGCCCCAGCATTTT
>TRBV11-3|.|17|TRBJ1-5|.
CASSPPPGFSRNQPQHF
TGTGCCAGCAGCCCGCCCCCAGGGTTTTCGCGCAATCAGCCCCAGCATTTT
>TRBV25-1|TRBD1|18|TRBJ2-7|.
CASSEYNPEDRGNYEQYF
TGTGCCAGCAGTGAATATAACCCGGAGGACAGGGGAAACTACGAGCAGTACTTC
>TRBV10-2|TRBD2|16|TRBJ2-5|.
CASSEAGGHSQETQYF
TGCGCCAGCAGTGAAGCGGGGGGACACTCACAAGAGACCCAGTACTTC
>TRBV7-9|.|14|TRBJ1-2|.
CASSAGAGAQGYTF
TGTGCCAGCAGCGCGGGGGCGGGGGCGCAAGGCTACACCTTC
>TRBV28|TRBD1|14|TRBJ1-1|.
CASSLTQGGTEAFF
TGTGCCAGCAGTCTGACACAGGGGGGCACTGAAGCTTTCTTT
>TRBV7-2|TRBD1|17|TRBJ2-5|once
CASSSAPLGTGSETQYF
TGTGCCAGCAGCTCCGCTCCCCTCGGGACAGGGTCTGAGACCCAGTACTTC
>TRBV28|.|13|TRBJ1-1|few
CASSEQPLTEAFF
TGTGCCAGCAGTGAGCAACCTCTGACTGAAGCTTTCTTT
>TRBV5-1|.|15|TRBJ2-3|.
CASSPEGTGTDTQYF
TGCGCCAGCAGCCCGGAGGGGACGGGCACAGATACGCAGTATTTT
>TRBV18|.|13|TRBJ1-2|.
CASSPASGNGYTF
TGTGCCAGCTCGCCCGCGTCGGGTAATGGCTACACCTTC
>TRBV5-6|TRBD1|15|TRBJ1-6|.
CASLTGTVYNSPLHF
TGTGCCAGCCTAACCGGGACAGTGTATAATTCACCCCTCCACTTT
>TRBV27|TRBD2|17|TRBJ2-3|.
CASSPLYVRELTDTQYF
TGTGCCAGCAGCCCCTTATACGTGCGGGAGCTCACAGATACGCAGTATTTT
>TRBV9|.|15|TRBJ2-2|.
CASSVLSGNTGELFF
TGTGCCAGCAGCGTTCTATCCGGGAATACCGGGGAGCTGTTTTTT
>TRBV5-1|TRBD2|16|TRBJ2-3|few
CASTKATSGFADTQYF
TGCGCCAGCACGAAGGCGACTAGCGGATTTGCAGATACGCAGTATTTT
>TRBV6-5|.|16|TRBJ2-1|.
CASSYGLGASYNEQFF
TGTGCCAGCAGTTACGGTCTGGGAGCCTCCTACAATGAGCAGTTCTTC
>TRBV27|TRBD1|16|TRBJ1-1|few
CASSLQGTGGGTEAFF
TGTGCCAGCAGTTTACAAGGGACAGGTGGTGGGACTGAAGCTTTCTTT
>TRBV3-1/TRBV3-2|TRBD1|15|TRBJ1-1|once
CASSRWDRLNTEAFF
TGTGCCAGCAGCCGCTGGGACAGATTGAACACTGAAGCTTTCTTT
>TRBV7-9|TRBD1|16|TRBJ1-5|.
CASSLGTGQFNQPQHF
TGTGCCAGCAGCTTAGGAACGGGACAGTTCAATCAGCCCCAGCATTTT
>TRBV3-1/TRBV3-2|TRBD1|14|TRBJ1-1|.
CASSRMGQGGEAFF
TGTGCCAGCAGCCGTATGGGACAGGGAGGAGAAGCTTTCTTT
>TRBV6-5|TRBD1|13|TRBJ1-2|once
CASSPTTGPGYTF
TGTGCCAGCAGCCCGACGACAGGGCCTGGCTACACCTTC
>TRBV18|.|15|TRBJ2-7|.
CASSPPGQSSYEQYF
TGTGCCAGCTCACCACCGGGGCAGAGCTCCTACGAGCAGTACTTC
>TRBV15|.|14|TRBJ1-5|.
CATSRVREDQPQHF
TGTGCCACCAGCAGAGTTAGGGAGGATCAGCCCCAGCATTTT
>TRBV6-5|.|13|TRBJ2-1|.
CASSYSRADEQFF
TGTGCCAGCAGTTATTCCAGGGCCGATGAGCAGTTCTTC
>TRBV28|.|14|TRBJ2-7|once
CASKRDISAYEQYF
TGTGCCAGCAAGAGGGATATCAGCGCTTACGAGCAGTACTTC
>TRBV11-3|.|15|TRBJ2-2|.
CASSKAGGGTGELFF
TGTGCCAGCAGCAAAGCAGGGGGAGGAACCGGGGAGCTGTTTTTT
>TRBV27|TRBD2|14|TRBJ2-1|.
CASSLSIGGLAQFF
TGTGCCAGCAGTTTATCGATCGGCGGACTAGCTCAGTTCTTC
>TRBV24-1|TRBD1|15|TRBJ2-5|.
CATSLTGGVGETQYF
TGTGCCACCAGCCTGACAGGGGGGGTCGGAGAGACCCAGTACTTC
>TRBV5-1|TRBD2|15|TRBJ2-1|.
CASSYLGGPNNEQFF
TGCGCCAGCAGCTATCTGGGAGGGCCGAATAATGAGCAGTTCTTC
>TRBV5-4|TRBD1|17|TRBJ1-2|.
CASSLPGQGFRNYGYTF
TGTGCCAGCAGCTTACCGGGACAGGGGTTTCGAAACTATGGCTACACCTTC
>TRBV5-1|.|15|TRBJ1-6|.
CASSSGDSNNSPLHF
TGCGCCAGCAGCTCAGGGGATTCGAATAATTCACCCCTCCACTTT
>TRBV10-2|.|11|TRBJ2-5|.
CASRKAETQYF
TGCGCCAGCAGAAAAGCCGAGACCCAGTACTTC
>TRBV19|TRBD1|16|TRBJ1-1|.
CASRSGTGGTDTEAFF
TGTGCCAGTAGATCCGGGACAGGGGGAACGGACACTGAAGCTTTCTTT
>TRBV5-1|.|16|TRBJ2-7|.
CASSLGTVRSSYEQYF
TGCGCCAGCAGCTTGGGGACAGTCAGGAGCTCCTACGAGCAGTACTTC
>TRBV5-1|TRBD2|15|TRBJ2-1|once
CASSPGDGGYNEQFF
TGCGCCAGCAGTCCGGGGGACGGGGGGTACAATGAGCAGTTCTTC
>TRBV28|.|18|TRBJ1-4|.
CASSLVAAGRATNEKLFF
TGTGCCAGCAGTTTAGTGGCCGCAGGCCGCGCAACTAATGAAAAACTGTTTTTT